This TCR beta chain is drawn from a study of cytomegalovirus exposure and HLA in healthy donors. V dropped 2 bases and J dropped 5 bases, with 23 bases sitting between them. Germline V gives CDR1 SGHRS, CDR2 YFSETQ. This CDR3 region has 18 residues. The study ran its PCR with 60 Vbeta and 13 Jbeta primers. Profiled with immunoSEQ multiplex PCR; TCRdb holds only in-frame clones, not every one. The profile shows approximately 91,000 clones, more than 75% of them singletons. The sequence was obtained from a human donor in good health. The chain links TRBV5-1 to TRBJ2-1, with a weak D call TRBD1 (7 bases). Material: PBMCs. DNA of the CDR3: TGCGCCAGCAGCTTCGGGCTAGGCGGGGACAGAGAAAACAATGAGCAGTTCTTC. This codes for CASSFGLGGDRENNEQFF.